The 28 T cell receptor beta chains below all came from one sample that was sequenced in a study of blood T cells in healthy people across ages. Alongside a J-beta primer mix, a sample-barcoded 5' primer served in a second PCR lasting 7 to 11 cycles. MiXCR, run by TCRdb on the 5' RACE reads, gives a single entry per CDR3 protein. Of 850,000 to 1,100,000 distinct CDR3 sequences listed, about two fifths are singletons. Specimen: blood. The receptors stem from a man younger than 35 in good health.

The chain joins TRBV29-1 to TRBJ1-4; D gene ambiguous. The CDR3 is made up of 12 amino acids. The germline CDR1 and CDR2 sequences are SQVTM and ANQGSEA. Trimming removed 4 bases from V and 8 bases from J, with 11 bases in between. The CDR3 here is CSVGESDEKLFF. CDR3 nucleotide sequence: TGCAGCGTTGGGGAGTCAGACGAAAAACTGTTTTTT. Combining the CDR3 with reference TRBV29-1 and TRBJ1-4 gives the whole variable domain SAVISQKPSRDICQRGTSLTIQCQVDSQVTMMFWYRQQPGQSLTLIATANQGSEATYESGFVIDKFPISRPNLTFSTLTVSNMSPEDSSIYLCSVGESDEKLFFGSGTQLSVL.

The chain links TRBV4-1 to TRBJ1-5, with 11 bases matching TRBD1. This CDR3 has 16 residues. Germline assignment: CDR1 MGHRA and CDR2 YSYEKL. With V trimmed by 4 bases and J by 4 bases, 6 bases remained unmatched. The CDR3 spells CASSRPGQGVNQPQHF. CDR3 in DNA: TGCGCCAGCAGCCGACCGGGACAGGGGGTTAATCAGCCCCAGCATTTT.

The CDR3, as DNA: TGTGCCAGCAGCCCAGCGGAGCTGTTTTTT. This gives the protein CASSPAELFF. V is TRBV13 and J is TRBJ2-2; D is unresolved. V was cut by 5 bases and J by 10 bases, with 5 bases left in between. CDR1 and CDR2 from the germline V gene are PRHDT and FYEKMQ (reference sequence). The CDR3 has 10 amino acids.

The table lists this clonotype with a few counts. The chain employs TRBV28 and TRBJ2-5; D is possibly TRBD1 (5 bases). The V gene's germline CDR1 is MDHEN and CDR2 SYDVKM. CDR3 length: 15 residues. Trimming left V 3 bases short and J 5 bases short, with 16 bases between. Written as DNA, the CDR3 is TGTGCCAGCAGTTTTGGAACAGGATATGTGGAGACCCAGTACTTC. Its translation: CASSFGTGYVETQYF. Supplemented by reference TRBV28 and TRBJ2-5, the full variable domain reads DVKVTQSSRYLVKRTGEKVFLECVQDMDHENMFWYRQDPGLGLRLIYFSYDVKMKEKGDIPEGYSVSREKKERFSLILESASTNQTSMYLCASSFGTGYVETQYFGPGTRLLVL.

Only a few counts were recorded for this clonotype. The chain recombines TRBV3-1 with TRBJ2-2; no reliable D call. CDR3 length: 13 residues. CDR1 and CDR2 from the germline V gene are LGHDT and YNNKEL (reference sequence). V was clipped by 6 bases and J by 5 bases, with 10 bases between them. The CDR3 coding sequence is TGTGCCAGCAGGATAACTGGGACCGGGGAGCTGTTTTTT. It codes for CASRITGTGELFF.

The J gene is TRBJ2-7, the V gene TRBV18; the D gene is possibly TRBD1 (6 bases). The CDR3 totals 18 residues. CDR1 is KGHSH and CDR2 is LQKENI in the germline V gene. V gave up 5 bases and J gave up 2 bases, with 25 bases separating them. As DNA, the CDR3 is TGTGCCAGCTCAACCCTGCCGGGACATAGACGATTGACCTACGAGCAGTACTTC. Its translation: CASSTLPGHRRLTYEQYF.

This clonotype was seen only a few times. The J gene is TRBJ1-2, the V gene TRBV7-8; TRBD1 matches 7 bases. Germline CDR1 reads SGHVS; CDR2 reads FQNEAQ. This CDR3 comprises 17 residues. V shed 1 base, J shed 8 bases, and the junction held 16 bases outside the gene matches. Written as DNA, the CDR3 is TGTGCCAGCAGCTTAGTTAGGATGCCAGGGGGTTCGGTAGGCTACACCTTC. This gives the protein CASSLVRMPGGSVGYTF. Looking up the rest from reference TRBV7-8 and TRBJ1-2 gives the full variable domain: GAGVSQSPRYKVAKRGQDVALRCDPISGHVSLFWYQQALGQGPEFLTYFQNEAQLDKSGLPSDRFFAERPEGSVSTLKIQRTQQEDSAVYLCASSLVRMPGGSVGYTFGSGTRLTVV.

V is TRBV11-2 and J is TRBJ2-1, with 9 bases aligning to TRBD2. Germline-derived CDR1 and CDR2 are SGHAT and FQNNGV. The CDR3 spans 16 residues. The junction had 9 bases not matched to a gene; V was cut back by 5 bases and J by 4 bases. CDR3 DNA: TGTGCCAGCAGCCTCCTCGGGACTAGCACTTACAATGAGCAGTTCTTC. Translation: CASSLLGTSTYNEQFF.

V and J are TRBV27 and TRBJ2-5; D is perhaps TRBD1 (5 bases). Looked up from germline, CDR1 is MNHEY and CDR2 is SMNVEV (reference sequence). V lost 6 bases to trimming and J lost 1 base, with 15 bases between them. The CDR3 has 15 residues. As DNA, the CDR3 is TGTGCCAGCAGCGCCAACAGGTTTCGCCAAGAGACCCAGTACTTC. It encodes CASSANRFRQETQYF.

V is TRBV20-1 and J is TRBJ2-3; no firm D call. The V end lost 6 bases, the J end lost 2 bases, and 18 bases lay between the germline ends. Germline CDR1 is DFQATT and CDR2 is SNEGSKA (reference sequence). This CDR3 spans 15 amino acids. The CDR3 DNA reads TGCAGTGCGCCTCCCTTCCAACAATACACAGATACGCAGTATTTT. This encodes CSAPPFQQYTDTQYF.

This clonotype was detected a few times. The chain carries TRBV6-2 or TRBV6-3 and TRBJ1-1, with a possible D match to TRBD1 (6 bases). Deletions cut 0 bases from V and 1 base from J, with 9 bases between. The germline V gene encodes CDR1 MNHEY and CDR2 SVGEGT. This CDR3 comprises 15 residues. The chain's CDR3 is CASSYSGASNTEAFF. CDR3 sequence (DNA): TGTGCCAGCAGTTACTCGGGGGCCTCGAACACTGAAGCTTTCTTT.

A single count supports this clonotype. V gene TRBV29-1 combines with J gene TRBJ2-1; TRBD2 agrees at 7 bases. Germline V CDR1 and CDR2: SQVTM, ANQGSEA. J lost 3 bases, V lost 3 bases, and 8 bases had no gene match. The CDR3 has 15 residues. CDR3 DNA sequence: TGCAGCGTTGACGGCGGGGGACTACACTACAATGAGCAGTTCTTC. It encodes CSVDGGGLHYNEQFF.

This clonotype was picked up a small number of times. The chain couples TRBV27 to TRBJ2-3; D possibly uses TRBD1 or TRBD2 (5 bases each). Trimming stripped 6 bases from V and 0 bases from J, with 16 bases between. Germline lookup yields CDR1 MNHEY and CDR2 SMNVEV (reference sequence). This CDR3 comprises 16 residues. CDR3 DNA sequence: TGTGCCAGCAGCTTCCTGAGGGGCTCGAGCACAGATACGCAGTATTTT. Its translation: CASSFLRGSSTDTQYF.

This clonotype was seen a handful of times. This chain joins TRBV9 and TRBJ2-5; possibly TRBD1 for D (6 bases). Germline V gene sequence: CDR1 SGDLS, CDR2 YYNGEE. The CDR3 has 15 residues. Trimming shortened V by 0 bases and J by 1 base, and 10 bases separated the two germline ends. CDR3 sequence: CASSVVQGGQETQYF. The CDR3 DNA is TGTGCCAGCAGCGTAGTCCAAGGGGGCCAAGAGACCCAGTACTTC. Using reference TRBV9 and TRBJ2-5 for the parts outside the CDR3, the full variable domain is DSGVTQTPKHLITATGQRVTLRCSPRSGDLSVYWYQQSLDQGLQFLIQYYNGEERAKGNILERFSAQQFPDLHSELNLSSLELGDSALYFCASSVVQGGQETQYFGPGTRLLVL.

The rearrangement uses TRBV12-3 or TRBV12-4 and TRBJ1-4; D is unclear. Trimming removed 6 bases at V and 5 bases at J, with 13 bases between. This CDR3 is 14 amino acids long. The CDR3 region is CASSGDTSNEKLFF. CDR3 nucleotides: TGTGCCAGCAGCGGTGACACCTCGAATGAAAAACTGTTTTTT.

This chain uses TRBV13 with TRBJ2-3, with 11 nucleotides matching TRBD1. The CDR3 runs 16 residues. Germline values: CDR1 PRHDT, CDR2 FYEKMQ (reference sequence). V lost 5 bases and J lost 3; bases outside the gene matches: 7. Here the CDR3 reads CASSKRTGGLTDTQYF. In nucleotides, the CDR3 is TGTGCCAGCAGCAAACGGACAGGGGGCTTAACAGATACGCAGTATTTT.

The V gene is TRBV29-1, the J gene TRBJ2-1; 8 bases align to TRBD2. After removal of 3 bases from V and 0 bases from J, the junction contained 13 bases not matched to a gene. This CDR3 comprises 18 residues. The germline V gene has CDR1 SQVTM and CDR2 ANQGSEA. CDR3 sequence (DNA): TGCAGCGTTGATGGCACTAGCGGTCGGGACACCTCCTACAATGAGCAGTTCTTC. The encoded protein is CSVDGTSGRDTSYNEQFF.

This clonotype was counted ten times or more. V usage is TRBV7-9 and J usage is TRBJ2-5; TRBD1 aligns across 11 bases. Trimming removed 5 bases from V and 1 base from J; junction bases left unmatched: 9. The germline CDR1 and CDR2 sequences are SEHNR and FQNEAQ (reference sequence). The CDR3 consists of 17 residues. DNA for the CDR3: TGTGCCAGCAGCGTGGGACAGGGGGTTTCGTTCCAAGAGACCCAGTACTTC. Protein product: CASSVGQGVSFQETQYF.

As for this clonotype: One junction end disagrees with the germline gene, perhaps due to a read error. The rearrangement links TRBV4-3 to TRBJ2-3; no reliable D call. The CDR3 is 14 residues long. CDR1 is LGHNA and CDR2 is YSLEER in the germline V gene. The chain's CDR3 is CASSQGLPTETQYF. In nucleotides, the CDR3 is TGCGCCAGCAGCCAAGGACTGCCCACAGAGACGCAGTATTTT.

The chain has TRBV10-3 and TRBJ1-2; D uncertain. This CDR3 region has 15 residues. V lost 7 bases and J lost 0, with 15 bases in between. Per the germline V gene, CDR1 is ENHRY and CDR2 is SYGVKD. CDR3 sequence reads: CAITSRAGTNYGYTF. The CDR3 coding sequence is TGTGCCATCACAAGTAGGGCAGGAACTAACTATGGCTACACCTTC.

This rearrangement joins TRBV27 to TRBJ2-1; D may be TRBD2 (5 bases). This CDR3 has 13 residues. V was trimmed by 8 bases and J by 6 bases, leaving 14 bases between them. Germline V gene sequence: CDR1 MNHEY, CDR2 SMNVEV (reference sequence). CDR3 region: CASGRGAANEQFF. In nucleotides, the CDR3 is TGTGCCAGCGGACGGGGAGCAGCCAATGAGCAGTTCTTC.

V and J are TRBV11-2 and TRBJ1-2; 7 bases agree with TRBD1. CDR1 SGHAT and CDR2 FQNNGV come from the germline V gene. Trimming removed 5 bases from V and 5 bases from J; junction bases left unmatched: 11. The CDR3 consists of 15 residues. The chain's CDR3 is CASSARDSARYGYTF. The CDR3 coding sequence is TGTGCCAGCAGCGCACGGGACAGTGCCCGATATGGCTACACCTTC. Based on the CDR3 plus reference TRBV11-2 and TRBJ1-2, the full variable domain is EAGVAQSPRYKIIEKRQSVAFWCNPISGHATLYWYQQILGQGPKLLIQFQNNGVVDDSQLPKDRFSAERLKGVDSTLKIQPAKLEDSAVYLCASSARDSARYGYTFGSGTRLTVV.

The rearrangement uses TRBV6-8 and TRBJ2-4; D is unresolved. The J call may be incorrect, as the DNA end agrees better with TRBJ2-7. CDR3 length: 17 amino acids. In germline, CDR1 is MNHGY, CDR2 SAAAGT. The CDR3 protein is CASSSTTAKGTEREQYF. CDR3 bases: TGTGCCAGCAGTTCAACGACGGCGAAGGGCACCGAGCGCGAGCAGTACTTC.

Regarding this clonotype: A read error may explain this, as a much larger clone is one base away. The gene calls are TRBV9 and TRBJ2-5; 8 nucleotides line up with TRBD2. There are 14 residues in the CDR3. Germline values: CDR1 SGDLS, CDR2 YYNGEE. CDR3 sequence (DNA): TGTGCCAGCAGCGTCGGACTAGCAGAAGAGACCCGGTACTTC. Translation gives CASSVGLAEETRYF.

V is TRBV20-1 and J is TRBJ1-2; D ambiguous. The V gene lost 5 bases and the J gene lost 4 bases, with 8 bases spanning the gap. In germline, CDR1 is DFQATT, CDR2 SNEGSKA (reference sequence). This CDR3 is 11 amino acids long. The CDR3 loop is CSASTLYGYTF. CDR3 bases: TGCAGTGCTTCCACCCTCTATGGCTACACCTTC.

This clonotype has only one observation. At one end the junction does not follow the germline gene, possibly because of a read error. This chain links TRBV3-1 with TRBJ1-1; TRBD1 aligns across 7 bases. The CDR3 loop spans 15 amino acids. The V gene's germline CDR1 is LGHDT and CDR2 YNNKEL (reference sequence). In DNA, the CDR3 is TGTGCCAGTAGCCAAGCGACAGGGACGAACACTGAAGCTTTCTTT. It codes for CASSQATGTNTEAFF.

This CDR3 is CASSGESLREETQYF. The CDR3 nucleotides read TGTGCCAGCTCAGGCGAGAGTTTACGCGAAGAGACCCAGTACTTC. The chain joins TRBV6-2 or TRBV6-3 to TRBJ2-5; D gene uncertain. The CDR3 totals 15 residues. Germline lookup yields CDR1 MNHEY and CDR2 SVGEGT. Deletions cut 8 bases from V and 3 bases from J, with 19 bases between.

This chain uses TRBV6-2 or TRBV6-3 with TRBJ2-1, with 10 bases matching TRBD1. This CDR3 contains 17 residues. With 11 bases clipped from V and 0 bases from J, the junction kept 13 bases outside the gene matches. Germline V gene data show CDR1 as MNHEY and CDR2 as SVGEGT. CDR3 loop: CAAETGGLSSSYNEQFF. The CDR3 DNA reads TGTGCCGCCGAGACAGGGGGCCTTTCTAGCTCCTACAATGAGCAGTTCTTC.